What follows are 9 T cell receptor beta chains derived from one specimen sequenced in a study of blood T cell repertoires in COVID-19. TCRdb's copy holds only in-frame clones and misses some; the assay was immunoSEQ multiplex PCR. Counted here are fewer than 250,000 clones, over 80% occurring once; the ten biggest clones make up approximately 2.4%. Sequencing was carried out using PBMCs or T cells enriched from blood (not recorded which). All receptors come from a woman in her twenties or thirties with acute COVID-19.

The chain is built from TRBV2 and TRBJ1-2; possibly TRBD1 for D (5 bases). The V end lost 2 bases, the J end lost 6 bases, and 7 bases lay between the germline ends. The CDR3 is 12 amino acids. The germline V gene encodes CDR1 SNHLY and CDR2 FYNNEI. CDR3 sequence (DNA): TGTGCCAGCAGTGAAAGGGGTGATGGCTACACCTTC. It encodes CASSERGDGYTF.

CDR3 nucleotides: TGTGCCAGCACAGCGGGGTTTTACAATGAGCAGTTCTTC. This translates into CASTAGFYNEQFF. The chain uses TRBV12-3 or TRBV12-4 and TRBJ2-1, with 7 bases lining up with TRBD2. CDR3 length: 13 amino acids. Trimming removed 7 bases from V and 4 bases from J; junction bases left unmatched: 4.

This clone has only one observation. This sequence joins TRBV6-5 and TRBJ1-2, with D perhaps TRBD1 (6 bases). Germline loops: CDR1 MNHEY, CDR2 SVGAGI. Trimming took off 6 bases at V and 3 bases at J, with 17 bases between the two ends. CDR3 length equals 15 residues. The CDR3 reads CASRPTGMGDYGYTF. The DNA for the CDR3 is TGTGCCAGCAGACCAACAGGGATGGGTGACTATGGCTACACCTTC.

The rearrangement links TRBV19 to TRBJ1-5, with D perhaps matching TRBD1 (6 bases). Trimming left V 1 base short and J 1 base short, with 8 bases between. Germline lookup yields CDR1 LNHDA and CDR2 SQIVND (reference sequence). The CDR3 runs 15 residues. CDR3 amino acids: CASSIGQGSNQPQHF. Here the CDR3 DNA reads TGTGCCAGTAGTATAGGGCAGGGGAGCAATCAGCCCCAGCATTTT. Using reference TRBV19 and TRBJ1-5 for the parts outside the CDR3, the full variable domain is DGGITQSPKYLFRKEGQNVTLSCEQNLNHDAMYWYRQDPGQGLRLIYYSQIVNDFQKGDIAEGYSVSREKKESFPLTVTSAQKNPTAFYLCASSIGQGSNQPQHFGDGTRLSIL.

The CDR3 is CASSQTRGSSYNEQFF. The CDR3 bases are TGTGCCAGCAGCCAAACTCGGGGGAGCTCCTACAATGAGCAGTTCTTC. The V call is TRBV3-1 (or the pseudogene TRBV3-2), the J call TRBJ2-1, with a weak D call TRBD2 (6 bases). This CDR3 has 16 amino acids. Germline V lookup: CDR1 LGHDT, CDR2 YNNKEL (reference sequence). The ends were cut back, 2 bases at V and 0 bases at J, with 11 bases in the middle.

CDR3 nucleotides: TGTGCCAGCAGCTCGTCCAGGGGGCACATTCGTGGTGGAATACGAGAGCAGTACTTC. Translating gives CASSSSRGHIRGGIREQYF. The chain joins TRBV5-6 to TRBJ2-7; TRBD1 matches at 8 bases. V shed 3 bases, J shed 7 bases, and the junction held 24 bases outside the gene matches. The CDR3 has 19 amino acids. CDR1 and CDR2 from the germline V gene are SGHDT and YYEEEE.

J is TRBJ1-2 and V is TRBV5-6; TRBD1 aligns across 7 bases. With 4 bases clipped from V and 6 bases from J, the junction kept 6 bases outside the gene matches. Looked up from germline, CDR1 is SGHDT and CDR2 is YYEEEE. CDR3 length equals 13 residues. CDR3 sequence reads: CASSRGGGHGYTF. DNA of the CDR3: TGTGCCAGCAGCCGCGGAGGGGGCCATGGCTACACCTTC.

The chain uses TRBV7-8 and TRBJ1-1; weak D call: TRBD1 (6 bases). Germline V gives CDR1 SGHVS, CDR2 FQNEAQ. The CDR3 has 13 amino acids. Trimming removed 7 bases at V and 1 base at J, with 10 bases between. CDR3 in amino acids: CASNRVRNTEAFF. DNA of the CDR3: TGTGCCAGCAACAGGGTACGGAACACTGAAGCTTTCTTT.

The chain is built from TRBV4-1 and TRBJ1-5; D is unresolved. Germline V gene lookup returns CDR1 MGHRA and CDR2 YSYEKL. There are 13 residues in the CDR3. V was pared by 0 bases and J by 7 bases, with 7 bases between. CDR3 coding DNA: TGCGCCAGCAGCCAAGAAAATACACAGCCCCAGCATTTT. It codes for CASSQENTQPQHF.